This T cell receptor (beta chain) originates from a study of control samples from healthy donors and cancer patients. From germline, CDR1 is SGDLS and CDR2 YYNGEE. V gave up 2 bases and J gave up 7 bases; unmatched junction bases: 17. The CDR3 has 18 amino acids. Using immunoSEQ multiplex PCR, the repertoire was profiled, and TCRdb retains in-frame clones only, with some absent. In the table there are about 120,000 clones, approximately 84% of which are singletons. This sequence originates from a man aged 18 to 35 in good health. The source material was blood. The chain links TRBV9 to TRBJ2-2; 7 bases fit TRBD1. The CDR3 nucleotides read TGTGCCAGCAGCGTCGCGAAAGGGGACAGTTCTCCAGGCGGGGAGCTGTTTTTT. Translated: CASSVAKGDSSPGGELFF. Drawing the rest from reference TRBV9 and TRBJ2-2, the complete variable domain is DSGVTQTPKHLITATGQRVTLRCSPRSGDLSVYWYQQSLDQGLQFLIQYYNGEERAKGNILERFSAQQFPDLHSELNLSSLELGDSALYFCASSVAKGDSSPGGELFFGEGSRLTVL.